Below are 10 T cell receptor beta chains sequenced from a single sample in a study of shared clonotypes between healthy human individuals. Only CD45RO-negative cells positively selected for CCR7 counted as naive CD8 cells, so terminally differentiated effector memory CD45RA+ cells were excluded. Method: immunoSEQ multiplex PCR; TCRdb's copy keeps in-frame clones and lacks some. The table lists about 600,000 clones, about 98% of them singletons. Sequenced input: naive CD8+ T cells sorted from blood. The receptors were sampled from a man younger than 45 in good health.

This clone was recorded once. The V gene is TRBV7-9, the J gene TRBJ2-3, with D possibly matching TRBD2 (6 bases). Trimming left V 5 bases short and J 0 bases short, with 15 bases between. Germline V CDR1 and CDR2: SEHNR, FQNEAQ (reference sequence). The CDR3 extends over 16 amino acids. The CDR3: CASSGWASDSTDTQYF. In DNA, the CDR3 is TGTGCCAGCAGCGGTTGGGCTAGCGACAGCACAGATACGCAGTATTTT. Full variable domain (remainder filled in from reference TRBV7-9 and TRBJ2-3): DTGVSQNPRHKITKRGQNVTFRCDPISEHNRLYWYRQTLGQGPEFLTYFQNEAQLEKSRLLSDRFSAERPKGSFSTLEIQRTEQGDSAMYLCASSGWASDSTDTQYFGPGTRLTVL.

V is TRBV10-3 and J is TRBJ2-7, with 7 bases that match TRBD2. The CDR3 is 17 amino acids. Germline V gives CDR1 ENHRY, CDR2 SYGVKD. The V gene end was trimmed by 0 bases and the J gene end by 0 bases; junction bases not matched to a gene: 8. This CDR3 reads CAISESQLAQTSYEQYF. The CDR3 DNA reads TGTGCCATCAGTGAGTCTCAACTAGCGCAGACCTCCTACGAGCAGTACTTC.

The V call is TRBV27, the J call TRBJ2-1; TRBD2 aligns across 8 bases. Germline CDR1 is MNHEY and CDR2 is SMNVEV (reference sequence). This CDR3 has 13 residues. J gave up 2 bases and V 7 bases, and 1 base lay outside the gene matches. CDR3 nucleotide sequence: TGTGCCAGCACGGGACTAGCCTACAATGAGCAGTTCTTC. This translates into CASTGLAYNEQFF.

The chain is built from TRBV10-3 and TRBJ2-7; 11 positions agree with TRBD2. Trimming cost V 2 bases and J 5 bases; bases outside gene matches: 8. The CDR3 has 16 residues. Germline CDR1 ENHRY, CDR2 SYGVKD. This CDR3 reads CAISETLSGRAHEQYF. The CDR3 DNA sequence: TGTGCCATCAGTGAGACGCTTAGCGGGAGGGCCCACGAGCAGTACTTC.

The chain combines TRBV28 with TRBJ1-4, with TRBD1 as a possible D gene (5 bases). Germline V gives CDR1 MDHEN, CDR2 SYDVKM. V lost 2 bases and J 4 bases, leaving 17 bases between the germline ends. The CDR3 totals 17 residues. The chain's CDR3 is CASSLRGANPINEKLFF. CDR3 nucleotide sequence: TGTGCCAGCAGTTTACGGGGCGCGAATCCGATTAATGAAAAACTGTTTTTT. Together with reference TRBV28 and TRBJ1-4, the CDR3 gives the full variable domain: DVKVTQSSRYLVKRTGEKVFLECVQDMDHENMFWYRQDPGLGLRLIYFSYDVKMKEKGDIPEGYSVSREKKERFSLILESASTNQTSMYLCASSLRGANPINEKLFFGSGTQLSVL.

The genes are TRBV28 and TRBJ1-1, with 8 bases that match TRBD1. In germline, CDR1 is MDHEN, CDR2 SYDVKM. CDR3 size: 13 residues. Trimming removed 5 bases from V and 7 bases from J; junction bases left unmatched: 6. CDR3 sequence (DNA): TGTGCCAGCAGTCCCAGGGGGCTTGGTGAAGCTTTCTTT. Residues: CASSPRGLGEAFF.

The CDR3 DNA reads as TGTGCCAGCAGCTTGGAAGGGTCGTTCTACGAGCAGTACTTC. It encodes CASSLEGSFYEQYF. The genes are TRBV5-6 and TRBJ2-7; D uncertain. CDR3 length equals 14 residues. The germline gives CDR1 SGHDT, CDR2 YYEEEE. Trimming removed 0 bases at V and 3 bases at J, with 10 bases between.

This clone was found once. The chain uses TRBV4-1 and TRBJ2-7, with a tentative D call TRBD1 (6 bases). V was clipped by 3 bases and J by 6 bases, with 12 bases between them. Looked up from germline, CDR1 is MGHRA and CDR2 is YSYEKL. The CDR3 has 13 amino acids. The CDR3 here is CASSHDRRGEQYF. CDR3 coding DNA: TGCGCCAGCAGCCATGACAGGCGTGGCGAGCAGTACTTC.

The chain joins TRBV10-3 to TRBJ2-1; maybe TRBD1 (6 bases). The germline gives CDR1 ENHRY, CDR2 SYGVKD. V was trimmed by 8 bases and J by 7 bases, leaving 15 bases between them. This CDR3 is 13 amino acids long. CDR3 protein: CAIEYRAYNEQFF. CDR3 in DNA: TGTGCCATCGAATACAGGGCGTATAATGAGCAGTTCTTC.

The J gene is TRBJ2-1, the V gene TRBV5-4; D may be TRBD1 or TRBD2 (5 bases each). CDR3 length: 17 amino acids. Trimming pared 4 bases from V and 6 bases from J, leaving 23 bases between. Germline loops: CDR1 SGHNT, CDR2 YYREEE (reference sequence). The DNA for the CDR3 is TGTGCCAGCAGCCGCACCGGGACGGGATCCGCAGGCAATGAGCAGTTCTTC. Translation gives CASSRTGTGSAGNEQFF.